These 28 T cell receptor beta chains came from one sample sequenced in a study of cytomegalovirus exposure and HLA in healthy donors. The primer mix had 60 Vbeta and 13 Jbeta primers. Only in-frame clones appear in the TCRdb table, and some are missing; sequencing was by immunoSEQ multiplex PCR. The data show roughly 100,000 clones, around 79% seen once. Sequencing used PBMCs. The source of these receptors is a man in his 60s in good health and CMV-seronegative.

The V call is TRBV10-2, the J call TRBJ1-1; 7 bases line up with TRBD1. Germline assignment: CDR1 WSHSY and CDR2 SAAADI. J gave up 0 bases and V 4 bases, and 2 bases lay outside the gene matches. There are 14 residues in the CDR3. The CDR3 nucleotides are TGCGCCAGCAGTGTTAGGGGGCTGAACACTGAAGCTTTCTTT. It yields the protein CASSVRGLNTEAFF.

This sequence joins TRBV5-1 and TRBJ2-3; the match to TRBD2 covers 9 bases. V dropped 2 bases and J dropped 2; count of bases not matched to a gene: 3. In germline, CDR1 is SGHRS, CDR2 YFSETQ. The CDR3 has 15 amino acids. CDR3 in DNA: TGCGCCAGCAGCTTCCTAGCGGGGAACACAGATACGCAGTATTTT. It yields the protein CASSFLAGNTDTQYF. Full variable domain (outside the CDR3, taken from reference TRBV5-1 and TRBJ2-3): KAGVTQTPRYLIKTRGQQVTLSCSPISGHRSVSWYQQTPGQGLQFLFEYFSETQRNKGNFPGRFSGRQFSNSRSEMNVSTLELGDSALYLCASSFLAGNTDTQYFGPGTRLTVL.

CDR3 region: CASSPRQGINQPQHF. The CDR3 region has the DNA TGTGCCAGCAGCCCAAGACAGGGGATCAATCAGCCCCAGCATTTT. This rearrangement joins TRBV4-2 to TRBJ1-5; 8 nucleotides align to TRBD1. The germline V gene has CDR1 LGHNA and CDR2 YNFKEQ. Germline trimming cut 4 bases from V and 3 bases from J; bases unmatched to any gene: 5. CDR3 length: 15 amino acids.

The V gene is TRBV5-6, the J gene TRBJ1-1; 7 bases align to TRBD1. The ends lost 3 bases at V and 0 bases at J; junction bases unmatched: 2. The CDR3 length is 14 residues. Looked up from germline, CDR1 is SGHDT and CDR2 is YYEEEE. In DNA form, the CDR3 reads TGTGCCAGCAGCTGGGACAGAGTGAACACTGAAGCTTTCTTT. It encodes CASSWDRVNTEAFF.

The J gene is TRBJ1-3, the V gene TRBV6-5; D not certain. Germline-derived CDR1 and CDR2 are MNHEY and SVGAGI. V was trimmed by 4 bases and J by 2 bases, leaving 15 bases between them. This CDR3 is 16 amino acids long. CDR3 coding DNA: TGTGCCAGCAGTTCCCAGTATCGTGTTGCTGGAAACACCATATATTTT. Its protein product is CASSSQYRVAGNTIYF.

The rearrangement uses TRBV7-6 and TRBJ2-1; 8 bases are a match to TRBD1. The CDR3 consists of 14 residues. Germline trimming cut 3 bases from V and 6 bases from J; bases unmatched to any gene: 4. Germline V gives CDR1 SGHVS, CDR2 FNYEAQ. The CDR3, as DNA: TGTGCCAGCAGCTTGACAGGGGTAGCCAATGAGCAGTTCTTC. Translation gives CASSLTGVANEQFF.

CDR3 sequence reads: CASSKPRDRSSYNSPLHF. The CDR3 DNA is TGTGCCAGCAGCAAACCTCGGGACAGAAGCTCCTATAATTCACCCCTCCACTTT. This sequence joins TRBV21-1 and TRBJ1-6; the D call of TRBD1 is as the table states it, not checked on the DNA. TRBV21-1 is annotated as a pseudogene. The CDR3 has 18 amino acids.

This rearrangement joins TRBV4-3 to TRBJ2-7, with D possibly being TRBD2 (6 bases). The CDR3 is 16 amino acids. Per the germline V gene, CDR1 is LGHNA and CDR2 is YSLEER. Trimming removed 1 base from V and 7 bases from J, with 20 bases in between. CDR3 loop: CASSQAVSVLAGEQYF. DNA for the CDR3: TGCGCCAGCAGCCAAGCGGTGTCGGTCCTGGCGGGAGAGCAGTACTTC.

The chain combines TRBV27 with TRBJ2-7; 7 positions match TRBD1. The germline gives CDR1 MNHEY, CDR2 SMNVEV (reference sequence). This CDR3 is 16 amino acids long. With 5 bases clipped from V and 2 bases from J, the junction kept 12 bases outside the gene matches. Written as DNA, the CDR3 is TGTGCCAGCAGTCGGAGAGACAGGGCTCGTCCCTACGAGCAGTACTTC. Its translation: CASSRRDRARPYEQYF.

This clone was observed a single time. The chain carries TRBV11-2 and TRBJ2-2; D may be TRBD2 (6 bases). Trimming removed 5 bases at V and 3 bases at J, with 16 bases between. This CDR3 has 16 amino acids. Germline lookup yields CDR1 SGHAT and CDR2 FQNNGV. The CDR3 DNA is TGTGCCAGCAGCCTAAAATGGGGGGTAGACACCGGGGAGCTGTTTTTT. As protein: CASSLKWGVDTGELFF.

This clone was recorded a few times. The CDR3 region is CASSIRDFTDTQYF. The CDR3 bases are TGTGCCAGCAGCATCCGGGACTTCACAGATACGCAGTATTTT. The chain carries TRBV9 and TRBJ2-3; the D gene is possibly TRBD2 (6 bases). The CDR3 sequence is 14 residues long. V dropped 4 bases and J dropped 2 bases, with 11 bases sitting between them. Germline V gives CDR1 SGDLS, CDR2 YYNGEE.

This chain joins TRBV7-2 and TRBJ1-3; 9 positions match TRBD1. CDR1 SGHTA and CDR2 FQGNSA come from the germline V gene. The CDR3 extends over 16 amino acids. V shed 0 bases and J 4 bases; nucleotides not matched to a gene: 4. The CDR3 DNA sequence: TGTGCCAGCAGCTTAGCGGGGACAGGGACAGGAAACACCATATATTTT. It specifies CASSLAGTGTGNTIYF. Combining the CDR3 with reference TRBV7-2 and TRBJ1-3 gives the whole variable domain GAGVSQSPSNKVTEKGKDVELRCDPISGHTALYWYRQSLGQGLEFLIYFQGNSAPDKSGLPSDRFSAERTGGSVSTLTIQRTQQEDSAVYLCASSLAGTGTGNTIYFGEGSWLTVV.

The chain uses TRBV7-9 and TRBJ2-3, with TRBD2 identical over 9 bases. The CDR3 length is 16 residues. The V segment lost 4 bases and the J segment 3 bases; nucleotides outside the gene matches: 8. CDR1 is SEHNR, CDR2 FQNEAQ, per germline (reference sequence). The CDR3 DNA reads as TGTGCCAGCAGCTCTTCGGGAAGCGGGGGGACAGATACGCAGTATTTT. Translated: CASSSSGSGGTDTQYF.

The chain joins TRBV27 to TRBJ2-3; TRBD2 matches 8 bases. V lost 3 bases, J lost 2 bases, and 13 bases stayed unmatched. The CDR3 is made up of 18 amino acids. Germline CDR1 is MNHEY and CDR2 is SMNVEV (reference sequence). CDR3 in DNA: TGTGCCAGCAGTTTCCGACCCCGGAGCGGGGGAAACACAGATACGCAGTATTTT. Protein product: CASSFRPRSGGNTDTQYF.

The chain couples TRBV4-2 to TRBJ2-3; TRBD1 aligns across 10 bases. Germline V gene data show CDR1 as LGHNA and CDR2 as YNFKEQ. The CDR3 loop spans 16 amino acids. The V segment lost 0 bases and the J segment 7 bases; nucleotides outside the gene matches: 7. The DNA for the CDR3 is TGTGCCAGCAGCCAAGATCCCGGGACAGGGGTGAATACGCAGTATTTT. This gives the protein CASSQDPGTGVNTQYF.

This clone was seen a few times. J is TRBJ1-1 and V is TRBV5-1; the D gene is possibly TRBD1 (6 bases). Germline lookup yields CDR1 SGHRS and CDR2 YFSETQ. There are 14 residues in the CDR3. V was trimmed by 5 bases and J by 3 bases, leaving 14 bases between them. In DNA, the CDR3 is TGCGCCAGCAGGGGGGCAGTGGCGGACACTGAAGCTTTCTTT. Translated, it gives CASRGAVADTEAFF.

The chain joins TRBV18 to TRBJ2-7; TRBD1 is a possible D gene (6 bases). Trimming removed 0 bases from V and 0 bases from J, with 15 bases in between. Germline CDR1 and CDR2: KGHSH and LQKENI. The CDR3 totals 17 residues. The DNA for the CDR3 is TGTGCCAGCTCACCACCCAACACAGGGCGATTCTCCTACGAGCAGTACTTC. This codes for CASSPPNTGRFSYEQYF.

The V call is TRBV18, the J call TRBJ1-1; the D gene is possibly TRBD1 (6 bases). In germline, CDR1 is KGHSH, CDR2 LQKENI. Between the trimmed V and J ends, which lost 1 base and 2 bases, there was a span of 11 bases. The CDR3 totals 15 residues. The CDR3 DNA sequence: TGTGCCAGCTCACCACGTAACAGGGTCAACACTGAAGCTTTCTTT. Translation: CASSPRNRVNTEAFF.

The gene calls are TRBV28 and TRBJ1-3; no clear D gene. With 5 bases removed from V and 0 bases from J, the gap between germline ends came to 5 bases. CDR1 is MDHEN, CDR2 SYDVKM, per germline. The CDR3 has 13 residues. CDR3 in amino acids: CASSPFSGNTIYF. The CDR3 DNA reads TGTGCCAGCAGTCCATTCTCTGGAAACACCATATATTTT.

The rearrangement uses TRBV4-3 and TRBJ1-2; possible D gene TRBD1, 6 bases. The V gene lost 1 base and the J gene lost 8 bases, with 17 bases spanning the gap. Germline V gene data show CDR1 as LGHNA and CDR2 as YSLEER. This CDR3 is built from 15 residues. The CDR3 DNA is TGCGCCAGCAGCCAAGTTTCGTCAGGGACACTCGGCTACACCTTC. Amino acid sequence: CASSQVSSGTLGYTF.

The chain recombines TRBV28 with TRBJ2-7, with D possibly matching TRBD2 (7 bases). This CDR3 contains 16 residues. V was cut by 4 bases and J by 4 bases, with 20 bases left in between. Germline V gene data show CDR1 as MDHEN and CDR2 as SYDVKM. The CDR3 sequence: CASSWGGRGASYEQYV. CDR3 nucleotides: TGTGCCAGCAGTTGGGGGGGCAGGGGCGCTTCTTACGAGCAGTACGTC.

The chain has TRBV11-2 and TRBJ2-5; a possible D gene is TRBD2 (6 bases). CDR1 is SGHAT, CDR2 FQNNGV, per germline. This CDR3 has 15 residues. V was trimmed by 4 bases and J by 8 bases, leaving 20 bases between them. CDR3 sequence: CASSSERVTRDTQYF. The CDR3 nucleotides are TGTGCCAGCAGCTCTGAGCGGGTTACAAGAGACACCCAGTACTTC.

The rearrangement joins TRBV19 to TRBJ1-1; TRBD1 agrees at 11 bases. This CDR3 comprises 14 residues. V lost 4 bases, J lost 6 bases, and 4 bases stayed unmatched. Germline values: CDR1 LNHDA, CDR2 SQIVND (reference sequence). The DNA for the CDR3 is TGTGCCAGTAGTACGGACAGGGGGCGAGCTGAAGCTTTCTTT. Amino acid sequence: CASSTDRGRAEAFF.

The rearrangement links TRBV6-4 to TRBJ2-3, with 8 bases matching TRBD2. The CDR3 runs to 14 residues. V was clipped by 3 bases and J by 1 base; unmatched bases: 0. Germline CDR1 reads MRHNA; CDR2 reads SNTAGT. DNA of the CDR3: TGTGCCAGCAGTGAAGCGGGGGGCACAGATACGCAGTATTTT. It codes for CASSEAGGTDTQYF.

The chain combines TRBV7-2 with TRBJ2-1; TRBD1 matches at 8 bases. The CDR3 spans 18 residues. The ends lost 2 bases at V and 2 bases at J; junction bases unmatched: 11. Looked up from germline, CDR1 is SGHTA and CDR2 is FQGNSA. CDR3 sequence reads: CASSLRSGGTGPYNEQFF. The CDR3 region has the DNA TGTGCCAGCAGCTTACGGTCCGGCGGGACAGGCCCCTACAATGAGCAGTTCTTC.

This clone was counted only a few times. The chain links TRBV19 to TRBJ2-1, with D perhaps matching TRBD2 (6 bases). The CDR3 extends over 17 amino acids. Trimming cost V 7 bases and J 0 bases, with 19 bases left between them. Germline lookup yields CDR1 LNHDA and CDR2 SQIVND (reference sequence). CDR3 loop: CASKVSTSLSSYNEQFF. The CDR3 nucleotides read TGTGCCAGTAAAGTCTCTACTAGCTTAAGCTCCTACAATGAGCAGTTCTTC.

V and J are TRBV7-2 and TRBJ1-5; TRBD1 aligns across 9 bases. The junction had 6 bases not matched to a gene; V was cut back by 5 bases and J by 1 base. Germline assignment: CDR1 SGHTA and CDR2 FQGNSA. There are 16 residues in the CDR3. In DNA form, the CDR3 reads TGTGCCAGCAGCGCACAGGGGGCGTTGAGCAATCAGCCCCAGCATTTT. Residues: CASSAQGALSNQPQHF.

This chain uses TRBV28 with TRBJ2-7; 8 bases fit TRBD1. The CDR3 is 13 amino acids. V gave up 6 bases and J gave up 4 bases; unmatched junction bases: 5. Germline V gene lookup returns CDR1 MDHEN and CDR2 SYDVKM. The CDR3 DNA sequence: TGTGCCAGCAGGGCCACAGGGGGTTACGAGCAGTACGTC. As protein: CASRATGGYEQYV.